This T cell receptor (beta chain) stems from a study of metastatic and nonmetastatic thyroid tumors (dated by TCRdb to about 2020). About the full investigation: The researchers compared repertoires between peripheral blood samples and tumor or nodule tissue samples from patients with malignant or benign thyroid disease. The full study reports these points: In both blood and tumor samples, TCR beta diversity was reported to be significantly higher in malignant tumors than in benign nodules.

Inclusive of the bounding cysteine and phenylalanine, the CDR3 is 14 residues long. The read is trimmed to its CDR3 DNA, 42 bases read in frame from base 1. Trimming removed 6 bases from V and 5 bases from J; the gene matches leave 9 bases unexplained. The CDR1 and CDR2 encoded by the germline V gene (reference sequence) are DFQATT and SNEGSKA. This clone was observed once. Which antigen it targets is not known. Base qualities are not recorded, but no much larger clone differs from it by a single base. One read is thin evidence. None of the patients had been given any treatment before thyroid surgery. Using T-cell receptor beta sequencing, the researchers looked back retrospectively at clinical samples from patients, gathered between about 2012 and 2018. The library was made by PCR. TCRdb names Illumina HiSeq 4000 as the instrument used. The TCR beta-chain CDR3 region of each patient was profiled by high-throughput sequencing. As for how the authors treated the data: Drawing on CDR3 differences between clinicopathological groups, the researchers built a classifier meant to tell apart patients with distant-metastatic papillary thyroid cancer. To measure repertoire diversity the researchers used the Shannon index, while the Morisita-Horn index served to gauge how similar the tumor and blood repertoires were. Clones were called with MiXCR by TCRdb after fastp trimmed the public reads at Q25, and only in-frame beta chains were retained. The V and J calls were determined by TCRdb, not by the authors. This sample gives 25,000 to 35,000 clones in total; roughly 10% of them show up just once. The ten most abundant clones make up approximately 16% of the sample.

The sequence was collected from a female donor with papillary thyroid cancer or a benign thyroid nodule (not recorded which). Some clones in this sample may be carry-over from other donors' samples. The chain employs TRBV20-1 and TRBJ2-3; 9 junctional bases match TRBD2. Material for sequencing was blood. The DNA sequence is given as TGCAGTGCCGCTACAGCGGGGGGACGAGATACGCAGTATTTT. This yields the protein CSAATAGGRDTQYF.